This T cell receptor (beta chain) was identified in a study of regulatory T cells in long-lasting Graves disease. Overall study context: Positivity for TSH receptor antibodies plus over 5 years of antithyroid drugs meant persistent Graves' disease.

Time point described: persistent/refractory GD, antithyroid drugs over 5 years with positive TRAb. PBMCs provided the RNA from which the TCR library was made. Graves' disease diagnoses followed American Thyroid Association guidelines. The trim removed 8 bases at V and 5 bases at J, leaving 12 bases unmatched. From germline, CDR1 is MNHEY and CDR2 SMNVEV (reference sequence). The length of the CDR3 is 15 residues. A remark on this clonotype: Antigen: not known. No conserved phenylalanine or tryptophan is present at the end of the CDR3, so a read error is the likely explanation.

Building of the TCR beta libraries involved iRepertoire HTBI primers and Arm-PCR of CDR3 regions. Original processing notes: Identification of gene segments yielded more than 60 TRBV and roughly 15 TRBJ across samples. Each CDR3 protein is one row after TCRdb ran MiXCR on the multiplex PCR reads. These V and J calls are TCRdb output, not the study's own analysis. The table includes around 340,000 distinct CDR3 sequences, around a fifth detected once. Study-level findings and limits: Among the persistent patients, 2,741 public clonotypes were shared, more than the 966 shared among new patients.

The sequence was collected from a female donor with Graves disease. The material sequenced was peripheral blood mononuclear cells (PBMCs), taken when the disease was refractory, from a patient treated with antithyroid drugs. This chain connects TRBV27 to TRBJ1-2; 9 nucleotides align to TRBD1. This CDR3 reads CASGKPGTGHYGYTL. The CDR3 nucleotides are TGTGCCAGCGGTAAACCCGGGACAGGGCATTATGGCTACACCCTC.